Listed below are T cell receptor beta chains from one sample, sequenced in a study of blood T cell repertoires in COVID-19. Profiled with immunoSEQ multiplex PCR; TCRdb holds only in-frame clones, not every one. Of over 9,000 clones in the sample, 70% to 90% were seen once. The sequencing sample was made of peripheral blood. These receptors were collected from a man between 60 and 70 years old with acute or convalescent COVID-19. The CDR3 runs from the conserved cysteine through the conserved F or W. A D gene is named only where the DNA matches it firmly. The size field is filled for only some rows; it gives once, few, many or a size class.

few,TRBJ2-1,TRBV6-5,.,CASSYSKRLKQFF,TGTGCCAGCAGTTACTCAAAGCGCCTTAAGCAGTTCTTC
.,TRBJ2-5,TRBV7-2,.,CASTGRQGLETQYF,TGTGCCAGCACTGGCAGGCAGGGATTGGAGACCCAGTACTTC
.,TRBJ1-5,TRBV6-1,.,CASSEWGGDQPQHF,TGTGCCAGCAGTGAGTGGGGCGGCGATCAGCCCCAGCATTTT
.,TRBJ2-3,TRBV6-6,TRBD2,CATGTSGDTDTQYF,TGTGCCACCGGGACTAGCGGGGACACAGATACGCAGTATTTT
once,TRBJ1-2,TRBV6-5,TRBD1,CASGQGFGYTF,TGTGCCAGCGGACAGGGTTTTGGCTACACCTTC
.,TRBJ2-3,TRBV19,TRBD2,CASSRWLAGGNTQYF,TGTGCCAGTAGCCGGTGGCTAGCGGGAGGAAATACGCAGTATTTT
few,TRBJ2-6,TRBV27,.,CASSLSWPGSGANVLTF,TGTGCCAGCAGTTTATCATGGCCGGGCTCTGGGGCCAACGTCCTGACTTTC
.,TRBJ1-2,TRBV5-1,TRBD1,CALRGPGYGYTF,TGCGCCCTGAGGGGGCCAGGCTATGGCTACACCTTC
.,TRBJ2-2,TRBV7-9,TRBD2,CASRGRADTGELFF,TGTGCCAGCCGGGGGAGGGCGGACACCGGGGAGCTGTTTTTT
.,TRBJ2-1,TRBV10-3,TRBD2,CAISGLAGGSYNEQFF,TGTGCCATCAGTGGGCTAGCGGGGGGGTCGTACAATGAGCAGTTCTTC
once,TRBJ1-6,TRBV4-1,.,CASNTRFNQGGNSPLHF,TGCGCCAGCAACACAAGGTTCAATCAGGGAGGAAATTCACCCCTCCACTTT
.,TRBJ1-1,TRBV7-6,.,CASSAQTTMNTEAFF,TGTGCCAGCAGCGCACAGACTACCATGAACACTGAAGCTTTCTTT
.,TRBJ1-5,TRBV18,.,CASSPQKGRDQPQHF,TGTGCCAGCTCACCACAAAAAGGGAGGGATCAGCCCCAGCATTTT
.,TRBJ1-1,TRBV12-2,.,CASRLEGDRGNTEAFF,TGTGCAAGTCGCTTAGAAGGGGACAGAGGGAACACTGAAGCTTTCTTT
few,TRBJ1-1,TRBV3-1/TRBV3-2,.,CASSQVWRGLNTEAFF,TGTGCCAGCAGCCAAGTATGGAGGGGTCTGAACACTGAAGCTTTCTTT
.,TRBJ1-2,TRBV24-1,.,CATGGGPRGYYGYTF,TGTGCCACCGGGGGGGGCCCCAGGGGATACTATGGCTACACCTTC
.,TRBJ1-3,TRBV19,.,CASSIPTGTIYF,TGTGCCAGTAGTATCCCAACCGGCACCATATATTTT
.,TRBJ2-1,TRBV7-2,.,CASSPAQVHNEQFF,TGTGCCAGCAGCCCGGCCCAGGTGCACAATGAGCAGTTCTTC
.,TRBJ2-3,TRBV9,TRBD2,CASSGSGGAGTQYF,TGTGCCAGCAGCGGTAGCGGGGGGGCCGGTACGCAGTATTTT
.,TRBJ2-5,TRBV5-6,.,CASSFGWGHGETQYF,TGTGCCAGCAGCTTTGGGTGGGGACATGGCGAGACCCAGTACTTC
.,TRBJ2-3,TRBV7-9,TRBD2,CASSDWTSGISDTQYF,TGTGCCAGCAGCGACTGGACTAGCGGGATATCAGATACGCAGTATTTT
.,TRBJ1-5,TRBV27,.,CASSFQGNQPQHF,TGTGCCAGCAGTTTTCAGGGCAATCAGCCCCAGCATTTT
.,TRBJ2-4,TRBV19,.,CASSMGGEWGFTSIQYF,TGTGCCAGTAGTATGGGCGGGGAATGGGGGTTTACTAGCATTCAGTACTTC
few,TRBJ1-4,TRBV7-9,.,CASSSGLFEKLFF,TGTGCCAGCAGTTCTGGACTATTTGAAAAACTGTTTTTT
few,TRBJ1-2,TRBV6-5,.,CASSYSTQGVRGYTF,TGTGCCAGCAGTTACTCGACACAGGGCGTTAGAGGCTACACCTTC
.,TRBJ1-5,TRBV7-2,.,CASSFRPQGRQPQHF,TGTGCCAGCAGCTTCCGACCCCAGGGCCGCCAGCCCCAGCATTTT
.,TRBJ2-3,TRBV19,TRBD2,CASSMGLAGGRANTDTQYF,TGTGCCAGTAGTATGGGGCTAGCGGGGGGCCGGGCTAACACAGATACGCAGTATTTT
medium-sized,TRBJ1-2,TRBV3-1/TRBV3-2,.,CASSGAMSYGYTF,TGTGCCAGCAGTGGGGCGATGAGCTATGGCTACACCTTC
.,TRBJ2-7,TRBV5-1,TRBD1,CASSLRQGDEQYF,TGCGCCAGCAGCTTGCGACAGGGTGACGAGCAGTACTTC
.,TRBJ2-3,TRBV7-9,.,CASSRASTDTQYF,TGTGCCAGCAGTCGAGCTAGCACAGATACGCAGTATTTT
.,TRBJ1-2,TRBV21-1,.,CASSKVRGARGYTF,TGTGCCAGCAGCAAAGTGCGGGGGGCCCGAGGCTACACCTTC
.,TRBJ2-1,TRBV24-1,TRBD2,CATSDLTSGRQFF,TGTGCCACCAGTGATTTGACTAGCGGGAGGCAGTTCTTC
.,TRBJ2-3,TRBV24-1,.,CATSDPAFAGMDTQYF,TGTGCCACCAGTGACCCTGCTTTTGCAGGGATGGATACGCAGTATTTT
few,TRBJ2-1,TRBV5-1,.,CASSEQAGGINEQFF,TGCGCCAGCAGCGAGCAAGCCGGAGGTATAAATGAGCAGTTCTTC
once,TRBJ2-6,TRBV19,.,CASREGAGLGTGANVLTF,TGTGCCAGTAGGGAAGGCGCAGGGCTGGGGACTGGGGCCAACGTCCTGACTTTC
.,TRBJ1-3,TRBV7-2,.,CASSFGQSGNTIYF,TGTGCCAGCAGCTTTGGGCAATCTGGAAACACCATATATTTT
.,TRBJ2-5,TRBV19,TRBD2,CASTRTSVNQETQYF,TGTGCCAGTACACGGACTAGCGTAAACCAAGAGACCCAGTACTTC
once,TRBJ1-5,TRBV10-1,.,CASSESRGGQPQHF,TGCGCCAGCAGTGAGTCCCGGGGTGGTCAGCCCCAGCATTTT
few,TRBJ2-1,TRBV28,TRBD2,CASRSFLGGSSYNEQFF,TGTGCCAGCAGATCCTTCTTGGGGGGGAGCTCCTACAATGAGCAGTTCTTC
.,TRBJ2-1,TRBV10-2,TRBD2,CASTNYFSGEGDEQFF,TGCGCCAGCACAAACTATTTCAGCGGGGAAGGGGATGAGCAGTTCTTC
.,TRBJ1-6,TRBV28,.,CASKGAAYNSPLHF,TGTGCCAGCAAAGGGGCGGCCTATAATTCACCCCTCCACTTT
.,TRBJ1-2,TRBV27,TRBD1,CASSFGQGSYGYTF,TGTGCCAGCAGTTTCGGACAGGGGTCCTATGGCTACACCTTC